Below, one TCR beta chain is given with its context. This sample was included in a study of blood T cell repertoires in COVID-19. Looking at the study overall: PBMCs, B-cell-depleted T cells, or T cells were the source of the cDNA or gDNA that made up the material.

The CDR3 spans 15 residues. Germline assignment: CDR1 KGHSH and CDR2 LQKENI. Unmatched junction bases numbered 8, after V lost 0 bases and J lost 9 bases. Per the study methods: For nucleated cells, counts were estimated from reference gene primer amplification. Only in-frame clones appear in the TCRdb table, and some are missing; sequencing was by immunoSEQ multiplex PCR. D and trimming were read from the DNA, whereas the V and J calls and clone size are those reported in that table. Counted here are approximately 210,000 clones, roughly 94% occurring once; the ten biggest clones make up more than 0.95%.

The chain links TRBV18 to TRBJ2-1; 7 bases align to TRBD2. The receptor comes from a man aged 25-45 years with acute or convalescent COVID-19. Sequencing input: peripheral blood. The CDR3 nucleotides are TGTGCCAGCTCACCACCGTCACGGGGGGAGGGTGAGCAGTTCTTC. This encodes CASSPPSRGEGEQFF.